These 5 T cell receptor beta chains came from one sample sequenced in a study of CXCR3-negative and CXCR3-positive naive CD8 T cells. The authors made the TRB cDNA libraries by 5' RACE using UMI labels. Reanalyzing the 5' RACE reads, TCRdb keeps one entry per CDR3 protein, without DNA. Its clone listing holds some 39,000 distinct CDR3 sequences. The sample was naive CXCR3- CD8+ T cells from blood. Subset here: CD45RO-CCR7+CD27+CD95- naive CD8+ T cells lacking CXCR3 (TNR3-). Receptors originate from a human donor in good health. Some clones in this sample may be carry-over from other donors' samples.

The chain links TRBV7-3 to TRBJ1-1. The V gene's germline CDR1 is SGHTA and CDR2 FQGTGA. CDR3 length: 13 residues. The CDR3 here is CASRTSGGTEAFF. The whole variable domain, remainder taken from reference TRBV7-3 and TRBJ1-1, is GAGVSQTPSNKVTEKGKYVELRCDPISGHTALYWYRQSLGQGPEFLIYFQGTGAADDSGLPNDRFFAVRPEGSVSTLKIQRTERGDSAVYLCASRTSGGTEAFFGQGTRLTVV.

This chain connects TRBV9 to TRBJ1-2. The germline CDR1 and CDR2 sequences are SGDLS and YYNGEE. CDR3 length: 13 amino acids. This CDR3 is CASSVGGSYGYTF.

The chain has TRBV29-1 and TRBJ2-3. Germline V CDR1 and CDR2: SQVTM, ANQGSEA. There are 12 residues in the CDR3. Here the CDR3 reads CSVVHHEDTQYF.

The chain is built from TRBV6-5 and TRBJ2-3. The CDR3 is made up of 13 amino acids. The germline gives CDR1 MNHEY, CDR2 SVGAGI. CDR3 protein: CASSHSETDTQYF.

The rearrangement joins TRBV6-2 or TRBV6-3 to TRBJ2-4. This CDR3 has 14 residues. The germline gives CDR1 MNHEY, CDR2 SVGEGT. The CDR3 here is CASSYSTSSDIQYF.